The TCR beta chain under discussion was sequenced for a study of T cells in Graves' hyperthyroidism and ophthalmopathy. Study-level findings and limits: Ophthalmopathy stood apart from stable hyperthyroidism in a 13 V-J model. Also found in blood were most expanded thyroid clonotypes above 0.001.

V lost 5 bases, J lost 5 bases, and 12 bases lay in between. The V gene's germline CDR1 is SGHTA and CDR2 FQGNSA. The CDR3 contains 13 residues. Diagnoses were established using clinical symptoms, serum thyroxine and TRAb, thyroid ultrasound and orbital computed tomography. As concerns this clonotype: Its target is unknown.

Template material for amplifying TCR beta CDR3 regions consisted of RNA transcripts. The HTBI set primed first-round TCR CDR3 RT-PCR. TCRdb fed the multiplex PCR reads into MiXCR, producing one record per CDR3 protein. The data contain hundreds of thousands of distinct CDR3 sequences, around 42% of them singletons. What was sequenced was peripheral blood or thyroid tissue (not recorded which). The receptor was isolated from a woman under 30 with Graves' hyperthyroidism. The gene calls are TRBV7-2 and TRBJ2-5; D unresolved. This chain's CDR3 is CASSPVAGETQYF. In DNA form, the CDR3 reads TGTGCCAGCAGCCCAGTAGCTGGCGAGACCCAGTACTTC.